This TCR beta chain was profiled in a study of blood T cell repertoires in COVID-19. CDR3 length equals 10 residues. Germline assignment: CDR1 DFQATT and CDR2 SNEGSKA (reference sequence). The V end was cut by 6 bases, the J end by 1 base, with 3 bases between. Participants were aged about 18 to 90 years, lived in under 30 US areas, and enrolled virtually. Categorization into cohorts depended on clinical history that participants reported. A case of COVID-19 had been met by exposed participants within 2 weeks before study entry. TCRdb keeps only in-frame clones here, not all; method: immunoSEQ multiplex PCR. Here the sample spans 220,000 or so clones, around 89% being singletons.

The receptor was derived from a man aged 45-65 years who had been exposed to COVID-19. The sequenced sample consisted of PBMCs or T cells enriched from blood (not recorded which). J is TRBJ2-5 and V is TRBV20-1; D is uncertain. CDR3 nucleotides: TGCAGTGCGCGCCAAGAGACCCAGTACTTC. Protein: CSARQETQYF.